This passage covers 30 T cell receptor beta chains from one sample sequenced in a study of T cell changes during pregnancy in multiple sclerosis. The method was immunoSEQ multiplex PCR; TCRdb's version includes in-frame clones alone and lacks a portion of them. Of some 36,000 clones listed, around nine tenths are singletons. The input for sequencing was CD4+ T cells from peripheral blood mononuclear cells, taken in the second trimester of pregnancy. Receptor source: a female donor in good health, enrolled as a control in a pregnancy study.

The chain combines TRBV9 with TRBJ2-1; possible D gene TRBD2, 7 bases. CDR1 and CDR2 from the germline V gene are SGDLS and YYNGEE. Trimming took off 0 bases at V and 0 bases at J, with 19 bases between the two ends. This CDR3 is built from 19 residues. The CDR3 bases are TGTGCCAGCAGCGTAGCCCCGTCGGGGGGCCTAAGCTCCTACAATGAGCAGTTCTTC. Translated, it gives CASSVAPSGGLSSYNEQFF.

The chain links TRBV2 to TRBJ2-3; TRBD1 matches at 9 bases. The CDR3 consists of 15 residues. Germline assignment: CDR1 SNHLY and CDR2 FYNNEI. V lost 7 bases and J lost 1; bases outside the gene matches: 6. This CDR3 reads CASNDRGVGTDTQYF. The CDR3 bases are TGTGCCAGCAACGACAGGGGGGTAGGCACAGATACGCAGTATTTT.

The V and J genes are TRBV15 and TRBJ2-3, with 9 positions matching TRBD1. V shed 5 bases, J shed 7 bases, and the junction held 13 bases outside the gene matches. Germline CDR1 is LNHNV and CDR2 is YYDKDF (reference sequence). The CDR3 contains 16 residues. The CDR3 spells CATSLQTGTGINTQYF. The CDR3, as DNA: TGTGCCACCAGCTTGCAAACCGGGACAGGGATTAATACGCAGTATTTT.

CDR3 coding DNA: TGTGCCAGCTGGCGGCCTCACCTGAGAGATACGCAGTATTTT. Its translation is CASWRPHLRDTQYF. This chain joins TRBV28 and TRBJ2-3; D is unclear. Trimming pared 8 bases from V and 5 bases from J, leaving 17 bases between. The germline V gene encodes CDR1 MDHEN and CDR2 SYDVKM. This CDR3 is built from 14 residues. The variable domain in full, completed from reference TRBV28 and TRBJ2-3, reads DVKVTQSSRYLVKRTGEKVFLECVQDMDHENMFWYRQDPGLGLRLIYFSYDVKMKEKGDIPEGYSVSREKKERFSLILESASTNQTSMYLCASWRPHLRDTQYFGPGTRLTVL.

V and J are TRBV5-1 and TRBJ1-1, with D maybe TRBD1 (6 bases). V was cut by 4 bases and J by 0 bases, with 10 bases left in between. There are 14 residues in the CDR3. Germline V gene data show CDR1 as SGHRS and CDR2 as YFSETQ. In DNA, the CDR3 is TGCGCCAGCAGCCCGGACAGCATGAACACTGAAGCTTTCTTT. This sequence encodes CASSPDSMNTEAFF.

The chain employs TRBV10-3 and TRBJ2-6; the D is unclear. V was pared by 0 bases and J by 3 bases, with 6 bases between. Germline CDR1 and CDR2: ENHRY and SYGVKD. This CDR3 region has 15 residues. In DNA, the CDR3 is TGTGCCATCAGTGAGTCGGGCAGTGGGGCCAACGTCCTGACTTTC. Protein sequence: CAISESGSGANVLTF.

CDR3 loop: CSVEDGISYEQYF. The CDR3 DNA follows: TGCAGCGTTGAGGACGGGATCTCCTACGAGCAGTACTTC. The genes are TRBV29-1 and TRBJ2-7; TRBD2 might be the D (5 bases). This CDR3 is 13 amino acids long. Germline V gene data show CDR1 as SQVTM and CDR2 as ANQGSEA. Trimming pared 3 bases from V and 0 bases from J, leaving 9 bases between.

This clone was counted between two and nine times. V gene TRBV7-9 combines with J gene TRBJ1-1; 7 positions match TRBD1. The ends lost 1 base at V and 4 bases at J; junction bases unmatched: 6. The CDR3 spans 15 residues. Germline V lookup: CDR1 SEHNR, CDR2 FQNEAQ (reference sequence). CDR3 protein: CASSLGRGGATEAFF. CDR3 DNA: TGTGCCAGCAGCTTAGGACGAGGGGGCGCCACTGAAGCTTTCTTT.

This clone was seen just once. The V gene is TRBV7-3, the J gene TRBJ1-1; D not resolved. Per germline, CDR1 SGHTA and CDR2 FQGTGA. The V and J ends lost 2 bases and 3 bases respectively, with 10 bases between them. The CDR3 length is 14 residues. The CDR3 sequence: CASSLLGLDTEAFF. As DNA, the CDR3 is TGTGCCAGCAGCTTATTGGGCCTGGACACTGAAGCTTTCTTT.

The rearrangement links TRBV7-3 to TRBJ2-7; 7 positions match TRBD2. CDR1 is SGHTA, CDR2 FQGTGA, per germline. The CDR3 runs 15 residues. The junction had 4 bases not matched to a gene; V was cut back by 2 bases and J by 0 bases. The DNA of the CDR3 is TGTGCCAGCAGCTTACATTCGGGGGGCTCCTACGAGCAGTACTTC. It specifies CASSLHSGGSYEQYF. Together with reference TRBV7-3 and TRBJ2-7, the CDR3 gives the full variable domain: GAGVSQTPSNKVTEKGKYVELRCDPISGHTALYWYRQSLGQGPEFLIYFQGTGAADDSGLPNDRFFAVRPEGSVSTLKIQRTERGDSAVYLCASSLHSGGSYEQYFGPGTRLTVT.

This clone was seen a single time. The V call is TRBV28, the J call TRBJ1-2, with no clear D. V lost 6 bases to trimming and J lost 3 bases, with 5 bases between them. This CDR3 comprises 11 residues. The germline V gene encodes CDR1 MDHEN and CDR2 SYDVKM. The CDR3 loop reads CASSPDYGYTF. CDR3 coding DNA: TGTGCCAGCAGCCCAGACTATGGCTACACCTTC.

The chain links TRBV4-3 to TRBJ2-2, with 9 bases identical to TRBD1. V lost 4 bases and J lost 0; bases outside the gene matches: 6. The CDR3 is 17 amino acids. From germline, CDR1 is LGHNA and CDR2 YSLEER. The CDR3 is CASSPGTGRTNTGELFF. CDR3 DNA sequence: TGCGCCAGCAGCCCAGGGACAGGGAGAACGAACACCGGGGAGCTGTTTTTT.

The V and J genes are TRBV10-3 and TRBJ1-1; the D is unclear. Trimming removed 5 bases at V and 4 bases at J, with 14 bases between. CDR3 length equals 14 residues. Germline V lookup: CDR1 ENHRY, CDR2 SYGVKD. CDR3 protein: CAISLAFGRTEAFF. DNA of the CDR3: TGTGCCATCAGTCTGGCATTTGGGCGCACTGAAGCTTTCTTT.

The chain carries TRBV19 and TRBJ2-2, with D perhaps matching TRBD1 (5 bases). In germline, CDR1 is LNHDA, CDR2 SQIVND (reference sequence). The CDR3 runs to 15 residues. The germline V and J ends were trimmed by 3 bases and 2 bases, with 10 bases remaining between them. The CDR3 is CASSMSGQNTGELFF. CDR3 sequence (DNA): TGTGCCAGTAGTATGTCTGGACAAAACACCGGGGAGCTGTTTTTT.

V gene TRBV23-1 combines with J gene TRBJ1-6; TRBD1 might be the D (5 bases). Being an ORF, TRBV23-1 has a function that is uncertain. Trimming stripped 3 bases from V and 9 bases from J, with 18 bases between. The CDR3 contains 16 residues. CDR3 DNA: TGCGCCAGCAGTCATCGACAGCCCCGGGAGAGTTCACCCCTCCACTTT. It translates to CASSHRQPRESSPLHF.

V gene TRBV9 combines with J gene TRBJ1-1, with a tentative D call TRBD1 (5 bases). V dropped 3 bases and J dropped 4 bases, with 16 bases sitting between them. From germline, CDR1 is SGDLS and CDR2 YYNGEE. The CDR3 runs 15 residues. The CDR3 is CASSGGTAGGTEAFF. The CDR3 coding sequence is TGTGCCAGCAGCGGGGGGACGGCGGGAGGCACTGAAGCTTTCTTT. The variable domain in full, with the rest retrieved from reference TRBV9 and TRBJ1-1, is DSGVTQTPKHLITATGQRVTLRCSPRSGDLSVYWYQQSLDQGLQFLIQYYNGEERAKGNILERFSAQQFPDLHSELNLSSLELGDSALYFCASSGGTAGGTEAFFGQGTRLTVV.

The rearrangement uses TRBV6-6 and TRBJ1-2; D may be TRBD1 (5 bases). This CDR3 region has 16 residues. The V end lost 8 bases, the J end lost 2 bases, and 21 bases lay between the germline ends. The V gene's germline CDR1 is MNHNY and CDR2 SVGAGI (reference sequence). Here the CDR3 reads CASRLGGVGTNYGYTF. The CDR3 nucleotides read TGTGCCAGCCGTTTGGGGGGAGTAGGGACCAACTATGGCTACACCTTC.

J is TRBJ2-7 and V is TRBV5-1; TRBD1 matches at 8 bases. Germline CDR1 SGHRS, CDR2 YFSETQ. With V trimmed by 4 bases and J by 0 bases, 9 bases remained unmatched. The CDR3 is 16 residues long. Here the CDR3 DNA reads TGCGCCAGCAGCACTTCCGGGACAGGCAGCTCCTACGAGCAGTACTTC. Its translation is CASSTSGTGSSYEQYF.

The chain links TRBV6-6 to TRBJ1-2, with 11 bases aligning to TRBD1. The germline gives CDR1 MNHNY, CDR2 SVGAGI (reference sequence). The V gene end was trimmed by 6 bases and the J gene end by 6 bases; junction bases not matched to a gene: 6. The CDR3 is made up of 14 amino acids. CDR3 in amino acids: CASRPGQGVHGYTF. CDR3 DNA sequence: TGTGCCAGCAGGCCGGGACAGGGGGTCCATGGCTACACCTTC.

CDR3 residues: CASSWGQLFNSPLHF. CDR3 coding DNA: TGTGCCAGCAGCTGGGGACAGCTCTTTAATTCACCCCTCCACTTT. The chain is built from TRBV5-6 and TRBJ1-6, with 7 bases aligning to TRBD1. The CDR3 sequence is 15 residues long. J gave up 6 bases and V 3 bases, and 6 bases lay outside the gene matches. Germline-derived CDR1 and CDR2 are SGHDT and YYEEEE.

V gene TRBV5-4 combines with J gene TRBJ1-5; the match to TRBD1 covers 10 bases. The CDR3 contains 15 residues. J was trimmed by 6 bases and V by 3 bases; bases with no gene match: 6. Germline assignment: CDR1 SGHNT and CDR2 YYREEE (reference sequence). The CDR3 bases are TGTGCCAGCAGCTCTGGTGGGGACAGGGGTCAGCCCCAGCATTTT. It is translated as CASSSGGDRGQPQHF. Full variable domain (remainder filled in from reference TRBV5-4 and TRBJ1-5): ETGVTQSPTHLIKTRGQQVTLRCSSQSGHNTVSWYQQALGQGPQFIFQYYREEENGRGNFPPRFSGLQFPNYSSELNVNALELDDSALYLCASSSGGDRGQPQHFGDGTRLSIL.

This chain uses TRBV4-3 with TRBJ1-1; D gene ambiguous. Germline-derived CDR1 and CDR2 are LGHNA and YSLEER. The length of the CDR3 is 13 residues. Trimming cost V 8 bases and J 4 bases, with 14 bases left between them. DNA of the CDR3: TGCGCCAGCGCCCGGGGAGTCCGCACTGAAGCTTTCTTT. As protein: CASARGVRTEAFF.

V gene TRBV7-9 combines with J gene TRBJ1-2; TRBD1 matches at 8 bases. The ends lost 4 bases at V and 7 bases at J; junction bases unmatched: 11. The CDR3 extends over 15 amino acids. Germline assignment: CDR1 SEHNR and CDR2 FQNEAQ (reference sequence). The CDR3 DNA reads as TGTGCCAGCAGCTCTTCCGGGACAGGAGCTATTGGCTACACCTTC. Translating gives CASSSSGTGAIGYTF.

V gene TRBV7-2 combines with J gene TRBJ1-1, with unresolved D. The CDR3 extends over 16 amino acids. Germline V lookup: CDR1 SGHTA, CDR2 FQGNSA. Trimming removed 1 base at V and 5 bases at J, with 17 bases between. This CDR3 is CASSLVSSPSRTEAFF. CDR3 nucleotide sequence: TGTGCCAGCAGCTTAGTTAGCAGCCCATCGAGGACTGAAGCTTTCTTT.

This clone was counted once. The V gene is TRBV9, the J gene TRBJ2-7; TRBD1 aligns across 8 bases. With V trimmed by 0 bases and J by 3 bases, 2 bases remained unmatched. The CDR3 covers 14 residues. Germline V CDR1 and CDR2: SGDLS, YYNGEE. CDR3 amino acids: CASSVATGGYEQYF. The CDR3 nucleotides are TGTGCCAGCAGCGTAGCTACAGGGGGCTACGAGCAGTACTTC.

This clone was detected once. The chain carries TRBV4-2 and TRBJ2-7; 7 positions match TRBD1. The CDR3 is 16 residues long. Germline V lookup: CDR1 LGHNA, CDR2 YNFKEQ. The V segment lost 2 bases and the J segment 4 bases; nucleotides outside the gene matches: 11. CDR3 bases: TGTGCCAGCAGCCAAATCCAACAGGGGAATGGATACGAGCAGTACTTC. Amino acid sequence: CASSQIQQGNGYEQYF.

This clone was found once. V usage is TRBV2 and J usage is TRBJ1-5; no reliable D call. Looked up from germline, CDR1 is SNHLY and CDR2 is FYNNEI. The CDR3 loop spans 12 amino acids. Trimming took 4 bases from V and 3 from J, leaving 4 bases between them. Written as DNA, the CDR3 is TGTGCCAGCAGTGCCTCCAATCAGCCCCAGCATTTT. As protein: CASSASNQPQHF. The whole variable domain, filled in from reference TRBV2 and TRBJ1-5, reads EPEVTQTPSHQVTQMGQEVILRCVPISNHLYFYWYRQILGQKVEFLVSFYNNEISEKSEIFDDQFSVERPDGSNFTLKIRSTKLEDSAMYFCASSASNQPQHFGDGTRLSIL.

This chain links TRBV19 with TRBJ1-3; D is uncertain. There are 11 residues in the CDR3. Germline lookup yields CDR1 LNHDA and CDR2 SQIVND (reference sequence). V shed 8 bases and J shed 7 bases, with 9 bases lying between them. Here the CDR3 reads CASDRRNTIYF. The DNA for the CDR3 is TGTGCCAGTGATAGGAGGAACACCATATATTTT.

This chain uses TRBV30 with TRBJ2-5, with 8 nucleotides matching TRBD1. V lost 0 bases, J lost 4 bases, and 7 bases stayed unmatched. CDR1 is GTSNPN, CDR2 SVGIG, per germline (reference sequence). The CDR3 runs to 15 residues. CDR3 bases: TGTGCCTGGAGTGTAACGGCAGGGGGCAGAGAGACCCAGTACTTC. Its protein is CAWSVTAGGRETQYF. Full variable domain (outside the CDR3, taken from reference TRBV30 and TRBJ2-5): SQTIHQWPATLVQPVGSPLSLECTVEGTSNPNLYWYRQAAGRGLQLLFYSVGIGQISSEVPQNLSASRPQDRQFILSSKKLLLSDSGFYLCAWSVTAGGRETQYFGPGTRLLVL.

The chain has TRBV4-3 and TRBJ2-1; 9 bases map to TRBD2. V lost 2 bases to trimming and J lost 5 bases; unmatched junction nucleotides: 4. CDR3 size: 15 residues. Germline values: CDR1 LGHNA, CDR2 YSLEER. The CDR3 is CASSQLAGSHNEQFF. CDR3 DNA: TGCGCCAGCAGCCAACTAGCGGGGTCACACAATGAGCAGTTCTTC.